The 32 T cell receptor beta chains below all came from one sample that was sequenced in a study of graft-versus-host responses after intestinal transplantation (dated by TCRdb to the early 2020s). Libraries were prepared through the immunoSEQ multiplex PCR assay. The table was pulled from immuneACCESS by TCRdb, which kept in-frame rearrangements only. Such tables lose some clones; where checked, under half of the loss comes from unresolved V genes, and the rest has no known cause. Present in this sample are 13,000 to 15,000 clones, 67% of which were seen just once. The leading ten clones occupy more than 7% of the sample. Dithiothreitol, EDTA incubations and collagenase D digestion were used to isolate intraepithelial and lamina propria lymphocytes from graft specimens. The material was ileum tissue, obtained around 730 days after intestinal transplantation. The receptor source for this set is a human patient who received an intestinal transplant, so some T cells may come from the graft donor.

This chain joins TRBV2 and TRBJ2-3, with TRBD2 matching over 8 bases. Trimming removed 6 bases from V and 6 bases from J; junction bases left unmatched: 8. The germline gives CDR1 SNHLY, CDR2 FYNNEI. This CDR3 is built from 14 residues. CDR3 sequence reads: CASRRETSADTQYF. Written as DNA, the CDR3 is TGTGCCAGCAGGAGGGAGACTAGCGCTGATACGCAGTATTTT.

This sequence joins TRBV5-1 and TRBJ2-5; D may be TRBD2 (5 bases). Trimming shortened V by 4 bases and J by 5 bases, and 9 bases separated the two germline ends. CDR1 and CDR2 from the germline V gene are SGHRS and YFSETQ. CDR3 size: 12 residues. For the CDR3, the DNA is TGCGCCAGCAGCCGGGAAGGGGAGACCCAGTACTTC. It is translated as CASSREGETQYF.

The V call is TRBV7-2, the J call TRBJ1-2; D remains unclear. V lost 1 base and J 2 bases, leaving 8 bases between the germline ends. CDR3 length: 14 amino acids. Looked up from germline, CDR1 is SGHTA and CDR2 is FQGNSA. The CDR3 DNA reads as TGTGCCAGCAGCTTAGGCATCGGGAACTATGGCTACACCTTC. It encodes CASSLGIGNYGYTF. The complete variable domain, with remaining parts taken from reference TRBV7-2 and TRBJ1-2, reads GAGVSQSPSNKVTEKGKDVELRCDPISGHTALYWYRQSLGQGLEFLIYFQGNSAPDKSGLPSDRFSAERTGGSVSTLTIQRTQQEDSAVYLCASSLGIGNYGYTFGSGTRLTVV.

V is TRBV28 and J is TRBJ1-1; D not resolved. CDR1 is MDHEN, CDR2 SYDVKM, per germline. V lost 5 bases and J 3 bases, leaving 10 bases between the germline ends. The CDR3 runs 13 residues. DNA of the CDR3: TGTGCCAGCAGTGCGTACTTGGACACTGAAGCTTTCTTT. Residues: CASSAYLDTEAFF.

This clone is medium-sized in the sample. DNA of the CDR3: TGTGCCAGCAGCTTCCCAGGGGATCAGCCCCAGCATTTT. Translated: CASSFPGDQPQHF. The gene calls are TRBV5-5 and TRBJ1-5, with D possibly TRBD1 on 6 matching bases. The germline V and J ends were trimmed by 2 bases and 5 bases, with 8 bases remaining between them. The CDR3 totals 13 residues. Germline V gives CDR1 SGHKS, CDR2 YYEKEE (reference sequence).

CDR3 loop: CASSLGQGGSYEQYF. CDR3 DNA: TGTGCCAGCAGCTTGGGACAGGGGGGATCCTACGAGCAGTACTTC. The rearrangement links TRBV7-9 to TRBJ2-7, with 11 nucleotides matching TRBD1. The CDR3 loop spans 15 amino acids. Per germline, CDR1 SEHNR and CDR2 FQNEAQ (reference sequence). After removal of 3 bases from V and 1 base from J, the junction contained 2 bases not matched to a gene.

This chain uses TRBV5-4 with TRBJ2-3; 7 nucleotides line up with TRBD2. The ends lost 4 bases at V and 0 bases at J; junction bases unmatched: 11. Germline V gene lookup returns CDR1 SGHNT and CDR2 YYREEE (reference sequence). The CDR3 loop spans 17 amino acids. DNA for the CDR3: TGTGCCAGCAGCCAACGACTAGCCGGGCCTAGCACAGATACGCAGTATTTT. Its translation is CASSQRLAGPSTDTQYF. The whole variable domain, remainder taken from reference TRBV5-4 and TRBJ2-3, is ETGVTQSPTHLIKTRGQQVTLRCSSQSGHNTVSWYQQALGQGPQFIFQYYREEENGRGNFPPRFSGLQFPNYSSELNVNALELDDSALYLCASSQRLAGPSTDTQYFGPGTRLTVL.

This clone occurred once. The V gene is TRBV5-1, the J gene TRBJ1-2, with D tentatively TRBD1 (6 bases). This CDR3 is 14 amino acids long. Trimming pared 8 bases from V and 3 bases from J, leaving 17 bases between. Germline V gene sequence: CDR1 SGHRS, CDR2 YFSETQ. The CDR3 DNA sequence: TGCGCCAGTCGCACAGGGCCGCCCGACTATGGCTACACCTTC. Translating it yields CASRTGPPDYGYTF.

Regarding this clone: An end of the junction differs from the germline gene, which may be a read error. Other DNA variants within this sample encode the same CDR3. V and J are TRBV6-5 and TRBJ1-6, with 7 bases that match TRBD1. The germline gives CDR1 MNHEY, CDR2 SVGAGI. This CDR3 region has 15 residues. The CDR3 spells CASSYWQGGSSPLHF. CDR3 in DNA: TGTGCCAGTAGTTACTGGCAGGGGGGAAGTTCACCCCTCCACTTT.

The gene calls are TRBV30 and TRBJ1-5, with a tentative D call TRBD1 (5 bases). V lost 1 base to trimming and J lost 8 bases, with 12 bases between them. The CDR3 sequence is 13 residues long. The V gene's germline CDR1 is GTSNPN and CDR2 SVGIG (reference sequence). In DNA form, the CDR3 reads TGTGCCTGGAGTGGGGGGGGAACGGAGCCCCAGCATTTT. Translated: CAWSGGGTEPQHF.

This clone has just a few counts. The chain uses TRBV4-3 and TRBJ2-7; TRBD2 agrees at 9 bases. There are 16 residues in the CDR3. Trimming took 0 bases from V and 3 from J; bases not matched to a gene: 6. In germline, CDR1 is LGHNA, CDR2 YSLEER. The DNA for the CDR3 is TGCGCCAGCAGCCAAGAGGAAGCGGGGGGATACTACGAGCAGTACTTC. Translated, it gives CASSQEEAGGYYEQYF.

The rearrangement uses TRBV6-1 and TRBJ1-5, with a weak D call TRBD1 (6 bases). The V gene's germline CDR1 is MNHNS and CDR2 SASEGT. V lost 6 bases, J lost 3 bases, and 12 bases lay in between. The CDR3 is 14 residues long. CDR3 sequence reads: CASRDDRTNQPQHF. CDR3 sequence (DNA): TGTGCCAGCAGAGATGACAGGACCAATCAGCCCCAGCATTTT.

This clone was seen a single time. The rearrangement joins TRBV13 to TRBJ2-1; 9 nucleotides match TRBD1. The length of the CDR3 is 18 residues. V was pared by 3 bases and J by 4 bases, with 13 bases of the junction left unmatched. In germline, CDR1 is PRHDT, CDR2 FYEKMQ (reference sequence). The CDR3 sequence is CASSLDRGVVRGYNEQFF. As DNA, the CDR3 is TGTGCCAGCAGCTTGGACAGGGGTGTTGTGCGTGGATACAATGAGCAGTTCTTC. Full variable domain (rest looked up from reference TRBV13 and TRBJ2-1): AAGVIQSPRHLIKEKRETATLKCYPIPRHDTVYWYQQGPGQDPQFLISFYEKMQSDKGSIPDRFSAQQFSDYHSELNMSSLELGDSALYFCASSLDRGVVRGYNEQFFGPGTRLTVL.

The rearrangement joins TRBV7-2 to TRBJ2-7; possible D gene TRBD2, 5 bases. CDR1 and CDR2 (germline): SGHTA, FQGNSA. V shed 1 base and J shed 7 bases, with 23 bases lying between them. The CDR3 totals 17 residues. CDR3 nucleotides: TGTGCCAGCAGCTTAGGACGGTCTAGCCAGGCGCGGGTGGAGCAGTACTTC. The encoded protein is CASSLGRSSQARVEQYF.

V is TRBV6-4 and J is TRBJ2-3, with 10 bases identical to TRBD2. This CDR3 contains 16 residues. Germline values: CDR1 MRHNA, CDR2 SNTAGT. V lost 0 bases and J lost 2; bases outside the gene matches: 2. This chain's CDR3 is CASSDSAGGPTDTQYF. CDR3 DNA: TGTGCCAGCAGTGACTCAGCGGGGGGGCCCACAGATACGCAGTATTTT.

This rearrangement joins TRBV18 to TRBJ2-2; 9 nucleotides match TRBD2. Germline CDR1 reads KGHSH; CDR2 reads LQKENI. Losses at the gene ends were 8 bases for V and 2 bases for J; bases not matched to a gene: 3. There are 14 residues in the CDR3. CDR3 residues: CASNSGGNTGELFF. The CDR3 nucleotides are TGTGCCAGCAATAGCGGGGGAAACACCGGGGAGCTGTTTTTT.

The chain employs TRBV4-1 and TRBJ1-4; D gene uncertain. This CDR3 contains 16 residues. V lost 0 bases and J 2 bases, leaving 10 bases between the germline ends. CDR1 is MGHRA, CDR2 YSYEKL, per germline. The CDR3 here is CASSQDTGRTNEKLFF. In nucleotides, the CDR3 is TGCGCCAGCAGCCAAGATACGGGTAGGACTAATGAAAAACTGTTTTTT.

This chain joins TRBV7-2 and TRBJ2-3; the D gene is possibly TRBD2 (6 bases). V was shortened by 5 bases and J by 5 bases, with 17 bases between the two germline ends. Germline values: CDR1 SGHTA, CDR2 FQGNSA. There are 15 residues in the CDR3. CDR3 amino acids: CASSLLTSSGDTQYF. The CDR3 DNA reads TGTGCCAGCAGCCTCCTAACTAGCTCGGGAGATACGCAGTATTTT.

V usage is TRBV19 and J usage is TRBJ2-3; 11 bases match TRBD1. The V segment lost 5 bases and the J segment 2 bases; nucleotides outside the gene matches: 3. The germline CDR1 and CDR2 sequences are LNHDA and SQIVND (reference sequence). CDR3 length: 15 amino acids. This CDR3 reads CASSSGQGATDTQYF. CDR3 nucleotide sequence: TGTGCCAGTAGTTCAGGACAGGGGGCCACAGATACGCAGTATTTT.

The J gene is TRBJ1-6, the V gene TRBV7-2, with a weak D call TRBD1 (6 bases). The CDR3 runs 16 residues. The V gene lost 6 bases and the J gene lost 2 bases, with 14 bases spanning the gap. Looked up from germline, CDR1 is SGHTA and CDR2 is FQGNSA. The CDR3 region is CASRSMDSAYNSPLHF. In nucleotides, the CDR3 is TGTGCCAGCAGATCGATGGACAGTGCCTATAATTCACCCCTCCACTTT.

This clone turned up a few times. J is TRBJ2-5 and V is TRBV10-2; D is possibly TRBD2 (6 bases). Germline V gene sequence: CDR1 WSHSY, CDR2 SAAADI. V was shortened by 2 bases and J by 5 bases, with 9 bases between the two germline ends. This CDR3 is built from 13 residues. The chain's CDR3 is CASSEIGGETQYF. The CDR3 DNA reads TGCGCCAGCAGTGAGATCGGAGGGGAGACCCAGTACTTC.

The chain combines TRBV19 with TRBJ1-1; D not certain. Looked up from germline, CDR1 is LNHDA and CDR2 is SQIVND (reference sequence). Trimming took off 0 bases at V and 2 bases at J, with 13 bases between the two ends. The CDR3 spans 16 residues. The CDR3 spells CASSIDAWRGNTEAFF. The CDR3 nucleotides are TGTGCCAGTAGTATAGACGCTTGGAGAGGAAACACTGAAGCTTTCTTT.

A few counts support this clone. The CDR3 DNA reads TGCGCCAGCAGCTCGAGGCCGCCCCCCACAGATACGCAGTATTTT. Protein: CASSSRPPPTDTQYF. The rearrangement joins TRBV5-1 to TRBJ2-3; no clear D gene. V lost 3 bases and J lost 2, with 13 bases in between. This CDR3 is 15 amino acids long. Looked up from germline, CDR1 is SGHRS and CDR2 is YFSETQ.

V is TRBV7-9 and J is TRBJ2-5; possible D gene TRBD1, 5 bases. This CDR3 has 12 residues. Trimming pared 5 bases from V and 11 bases from J, leaving 15 bases between. CDR1 and CDR2 from the germline V gene are SEHNR and FQNEAQ (reference sequence). Here the CDR3 reads CASSLQDTFQYF. CDR3 in DNA: TGTGCCAGCAGCCTCCAGGACACATTTCAGTACTTC.

This clone was seen a single time. The rearrangement joins TRBV4-3 to TRBJ1-1; 9 nucleotides agree with TRBD1. Trimming at V came to 0 bases and at J to 4 bases, leaving 3 bases not matched to a gene. The CDR3 is 15 amino acids. Germline-derived CDR1 and CDR2 are LGHNA and YSLEER. CDR3: CASSQDRQGVTEAFF. CDR3 sequence (DNA): TGCGCCAGCAGCCAAGATCGACAGGGGGTCACTGAAGCTTTCTTT.

The DNA of the CDR3 is TGTGCCAGCAGTTTATCTGGGACTAGCGGCTTCTACGAGCAGTACTTC. Translated, it gives CASSLSGTSGFYEQYF. V gene TRBV27 combines with J gene TRBJ2-7, with 11 bases fitting TRBD2. V shed 0 bases, J shed 3 bases, and the junction held 4 bases outside the gene matches. This CDR3 has 16 amino acids. In germline, CDR1 is MNHEY, CDR2 SMNVEV (reference sequence).

This rearrangement joins TRBV7-6 to TRBJ2-7; perhaps TRBD1 as D (7 bases). The CDR3 is 15 residues long. Germline V gene sequence: CDR1 SGHVS, CDR2 FNYEAQ. The germline V and J ends were trimmed by 1 base and 0 bases, with 10 bases remaining between them. Here the CDR3 reads CASSLGRGASYEQYF. DNA of the CDR3: TGTGCCAGCAGCTTAGGCAGGGGGGCCTCCTACGAGCAGTACTTC.

This clone has only one observation. J is TRBJ1-2 and V is TRBV6-5; D gene ambiguous. The CDR3 has 11 residues. Deletions cut 4 bases from V and 4 bases from J, with 4 bases between. The germline V gene has CDR1 MNHEY and CDR2 SVGAGI. The CDR3 bases are TGTGCCAGCAGTTCAGGCTATGGCTACACCTTC. It yields the protein CASSSGYGYTF.

This sequence joins TRBV5-1 and TRBJ2-5; TRBD2 aligns across 7 bases. V lost 7 bases and J lost 5; bases outside the gene matches: 11. The CDR3 is 14 amino acids. Germline V gene data show CDR1 as SGHRS and CDR2 as YFSETQ. For the CDR3, the DNA is TGCGCCAGCCCTCTCAGCGGGGTAGGGGAGACCCAGTACTTC. It encodes CASPLSGVGETQYF.

The chain employs TRBV7-6 and TRBJ1-1, with D uncertain. The V and J ends lost 1 base and 1 base respectively, with 7 bases between them. The CDR3 runs to 14 residues. CDR1 is SGHVS, CDR2 FNYEAQ, per germline. CDR3 in DNA: TGTGCCAGCAGCTTAGGTCGGGGGAACACTGAAGCTTTCTTT. Protein product: CASSLGRGNTEAFF.

The CDR3, as DNA: TGTGCCAGCAGTTTACGGCCCAGGGACACCATATATTTT. Encoded protein: CASSLRPRDTIYF. The chain employs TRBV27 and TRBJ1-3; the D gene is possibly TRBD1 (5 bases). CDR1 MNHEY and CDR2 SMNVEV come from the germline V gene (reference sequence). Trimming removed 2 bases from V and 8 bases from J, with 10 bases in between. CDR3 length equals 13 residues.

V usage is TRBV4-3 and J usage is TRBJ2-7; 7 nucleotides match TRBD2. V shed 0 bases and J 4 bases; nucleotides not matched to a gene: 6. The CDR3 is 15 residues long. Germline lookup yields CDR1 LGHNA and CDR2 YSLEER. The CDR3 region is CASSQEPGGLYEQYF. CDR3 sequence (DNA): TGCGCCAGCAGCCAAGAGCCGGGGGGATTATACGAGCAGTACTTC.